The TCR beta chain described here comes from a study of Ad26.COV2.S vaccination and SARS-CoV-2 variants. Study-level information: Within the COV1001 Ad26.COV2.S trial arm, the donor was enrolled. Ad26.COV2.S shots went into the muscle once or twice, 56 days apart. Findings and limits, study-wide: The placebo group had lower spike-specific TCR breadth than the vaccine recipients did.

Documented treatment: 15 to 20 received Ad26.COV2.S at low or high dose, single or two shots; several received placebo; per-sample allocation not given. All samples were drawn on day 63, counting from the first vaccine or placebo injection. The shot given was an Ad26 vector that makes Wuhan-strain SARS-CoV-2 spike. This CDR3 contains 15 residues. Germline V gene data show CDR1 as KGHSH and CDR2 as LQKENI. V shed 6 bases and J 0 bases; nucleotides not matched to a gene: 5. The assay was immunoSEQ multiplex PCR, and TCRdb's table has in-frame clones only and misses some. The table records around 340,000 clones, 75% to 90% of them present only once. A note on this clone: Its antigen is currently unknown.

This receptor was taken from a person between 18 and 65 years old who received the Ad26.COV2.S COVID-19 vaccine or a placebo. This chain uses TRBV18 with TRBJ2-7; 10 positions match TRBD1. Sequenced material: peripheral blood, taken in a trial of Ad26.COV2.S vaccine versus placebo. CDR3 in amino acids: CASSPDRGGSYEQYF. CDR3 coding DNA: TGTGCCAGCTCCCCGGACAGGGGGGGCTCCTACGAGCAGTACTTC.